This T cell receptor beta chain appears in the sequencing data of a study of human T cells and chemical hapten exposure. This clonotype appeared a few times. One entry per CDR3 protein, called by TCRdb with MiXCR from the RACE reads. The sample consists of over 45,000 distinct CDR3 sequences, about a tenth of them appearing once. Time point defined: patch test 1, 2 weeks after DPC sensitization. Treatment in this sample: therapeutic diphenylcyclopropenone sensitization with weekly scalp DPC. The sample consisted of whole blood, taken in connection with sensitization to the hapten diphenylcyclopropenone (DPC). The receptor was isolated from a woman aged 40 to 50 with alopecia areata. Some clones in this sample may be carry-over from other donors' samples.

The CDR3 coding sequence is TGTGCCAGCAGCGGAGGGGGAAGCTCCTATAATTCACCCCTCCACTTT. It specifies CASSGGGSSYNSPLHF. This sequence joins TRBV9 and TRBJ1-6; a weak D match, TRBD1 (6 bases). Trimming took 3 bases from V and 0 from J, leaving 10 bases between them. The CDR3 runs to 16 residues. Per germline, CDR1 SGDLS and CDR2 YYNGEE.